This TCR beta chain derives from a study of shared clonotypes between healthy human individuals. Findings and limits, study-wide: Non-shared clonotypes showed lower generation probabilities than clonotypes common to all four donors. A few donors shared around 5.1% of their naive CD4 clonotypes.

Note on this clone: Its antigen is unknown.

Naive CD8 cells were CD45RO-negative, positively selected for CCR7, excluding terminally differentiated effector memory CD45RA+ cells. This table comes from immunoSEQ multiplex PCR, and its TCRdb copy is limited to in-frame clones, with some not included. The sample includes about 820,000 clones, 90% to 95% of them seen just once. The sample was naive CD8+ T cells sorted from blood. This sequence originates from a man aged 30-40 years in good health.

The CDR3 loop reads CASSQDTGTGPAFF. The CDR3 DNA sequence: TGCGCCAGCAGCCAAGATACTGGGACAGGGCCGGCTTTCTTT. The chain is built from TRBV4-3 and TRBJ1-1, with 9 bases lining up with TRBD1. Germline V gene data show CDR1 as LGHNA and CDR2 as YSLEER. CDR3 length equals 14 residues. Trimming at V came to 0 bases and at J to 11 bases, leaving 7 bases not matched to a gene.